This T cell receptor (beta chain) was captured by sequencing in a study of CD8+ T cells in alopecia areata listed by TCRdb under 2018. For the study in its entirety: Treated patients were enrolled in an open-label pilot trial of oral tofacitinib, 5 to 10 mg twice daily, for moderate-to-severe alopecia areata. The study used high-throughput TCRbeta sequencing to examine T cell clonal expansion in alopecia areata, in both the C3H/HeJ mouse model and human patients. Scalp clonality was compared among normal scalp (n=4), patchy alopecia areata scalp (n=8), and alopecia totalis/universalis scalp (n=8). RNA was obtained with the PAXgene miRNA kit for fixed scalp, the miRNeasy kit for PBMCs, and the RNeasy kit for mouse skin. Tofacitinib was given for 6 to 18 months, followed by 6 months of follow-up off drug to assess delayed response and recurrence. For the treated patients, the SALT score, which quantifies what percentage of scalp surface area is affected, served as the measure of disease severity. Tofacitinib-treated patients had biopsies at baseline and at 4 and 24 weeks of treatment, with a later scalp biopsy in several patients. Scalp tissue and sorted CD4+ and CD8+ peripheral blood T cells from patchy and totalis/universalis alopecia areata patients and from healthy controls were covered by human TCRbeta sequencing. immunoSEQ multiplex PCR using 35 Vbeta forward primers and 13 Jbeta reverse primers was used to amplify TCRbeta CDR3 regions. General findings and caveats noted by the study authors: With tofacitinib, both scalp clonality and the number of expanded CD8+ clones among the top 100 scalp clones went down significantly. Many expanded lesional clones persisted in scalp and blood during tofacitinib treatment, which may partly explain relapse after stopping treatment. Compared with mice, TCR sequences shared between patients were less clear, possibly partly because of HLA diversity across the patient population. Compared with normal scalp, lesional scalp had higher clonality and more expanded CD8+ clones, particularly in alopecia totalis/universalis, a pattern that suggests antigenic drive. Because the treated cohort was small and included a single nonresponder, larger studies are needed to assess links between baseline CD8+ expansion and response. Unlike mouse skin, where gammadelta T cells dominate, normal human skin contains resident alphabeta T cells that get sequenced too, which complicates analysis of the scalp TCR repertoire.

This clone was detected once. Its specific antigen is unknown. Base qualities are not recorded, but no much larger clone differs from it by a single base. Library creation used the immunoSEQ multiplex PCR assay. RNA was extracted from all samples and reverse transcribed into cDNA, which served as template for TCR sequencing. SuperScript III was used for first-strand cDNA synthesis, primed with a 2:1 mix of oligo-dT and random hexamers. Amplification bias was assessed with a synthetic immune receptor repertoire, and residual bias was removed computationally. The original methods were these. Raw reads were preprocessed to remove errors, and CDR3 was defined by IMGT conventions from the conserved cysteine to phenylalanine. Clonality was calculated as 1 minus Shannon entropy normalized by log2 of the number of productive unique TCRs. Whether scalp clones were CD4 or CD8 was inferred by matching scalp TCRbeta sequences against CD4 and CD8 repertoires sorted from blood. TCRdb re-hosts the immuneACCESS table, in-frame sequences only. Its copies lack some clones; in the studies checked, an unresolved V gene accounts for under half of them, and the cause for the rest is not known. The DNA gave D and trimming, while V, J and clone size come from that table. The sample table holds 200,000 or so clones, of which around two fifths were seen once. Of the sample, 0.4% to 0.55% falls within the top ten clones.

V lost 3 bases and J lost 3 bases, and the count of bases not matched to a germline gene is 25. Based on the germline V gene, the CDR1 and CDR2 sequences are SGHVS and FQNEAQ. There are 22 amino acids in the CDR3, from cysteine to phenylalanine inclusive. Of all the DNA, just the CDR3 is kept, 66 bases in frame from base 1. Interpreted using the paper, the treatment or condition label stands for: oral pan-JAK inhibitor, 5-10 mg twice daily. Lesional scalp punch biopsies and peripheral blood were collected from alopecia areata patients. PBMCs were isolated by density centrifugation and stained for CD3, CD4 and CD8, after which CD4+ and CD8+ T cells were sorted on a FACSAria.

Material: CD4+ T cells sorted from blood, obtained at approximately week 30, from a patient treated with tofacitinib. The chain joins TRBV7-8 to TRBJ2-7, with 11 junctional bases fitting TRBD2. This receptor was taken from a human donor with alopecia areata. The CDR3 region has the sequence CASSLGRRRGVFSGRVIYEQYF. The DNA sequence follows: TGTGCCAGCAGCTTGGGACGACGCAGAGGGGTGTTTAGCGGGAGGGTAATCTACGAGCAGTACTTC.